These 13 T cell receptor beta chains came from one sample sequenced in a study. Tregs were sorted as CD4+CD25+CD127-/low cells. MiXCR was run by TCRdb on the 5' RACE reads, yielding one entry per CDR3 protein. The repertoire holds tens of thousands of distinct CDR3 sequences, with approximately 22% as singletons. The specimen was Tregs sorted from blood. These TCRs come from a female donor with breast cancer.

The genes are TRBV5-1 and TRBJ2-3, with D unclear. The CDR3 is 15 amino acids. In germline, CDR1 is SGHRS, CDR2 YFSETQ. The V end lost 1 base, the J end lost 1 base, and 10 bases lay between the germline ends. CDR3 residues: CASSLLTDRTDTQYF. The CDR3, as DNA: TGCGCCAGCAGCTTGCTAACTGACCGCACAGATACGCAGTATTTT.

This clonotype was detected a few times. CDR3: CASSLGPGDDGYTF. The CDR3 nucleotides are TGCGCCAGCAGCTTGGGGCCAGGGGATGATGGCTACACCTTC. This chain connects TRBV5-1 to TRBJ1-2; tentatively, D is TRBD1 (6 bases). The CDR3 contains 14 residues. Germline V gene lookup returns CDR1 SGHRS and CDR2 YFSETQ. V gave up 0 bases and J gave up 6 bases, with 12 bases separating them.

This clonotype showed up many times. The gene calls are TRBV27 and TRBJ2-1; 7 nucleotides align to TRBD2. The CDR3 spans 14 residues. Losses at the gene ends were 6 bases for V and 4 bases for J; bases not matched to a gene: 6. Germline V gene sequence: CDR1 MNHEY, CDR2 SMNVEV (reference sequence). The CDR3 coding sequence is TGTGCCAGCAGCCCTAGCGGTGGGTACAATGAGCAGTTCTTC. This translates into CASSPSGGYNEQFF.

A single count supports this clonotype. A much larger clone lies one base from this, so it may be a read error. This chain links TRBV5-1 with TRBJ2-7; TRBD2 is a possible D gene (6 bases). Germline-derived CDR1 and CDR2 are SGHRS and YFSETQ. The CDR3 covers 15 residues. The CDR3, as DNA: TGCGCCGGCAGCTTGTTATGGAGGGGCGCCTACGAGCAGTACTTC. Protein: CAGSLLWRGAYEQYF.

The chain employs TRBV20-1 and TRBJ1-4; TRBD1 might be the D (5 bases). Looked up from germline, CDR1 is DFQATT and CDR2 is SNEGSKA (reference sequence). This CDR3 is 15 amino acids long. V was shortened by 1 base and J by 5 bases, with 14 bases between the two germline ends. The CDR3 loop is CSARAPHRGNEKLFF. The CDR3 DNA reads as TGCAGTGCTAGAGCTCCGCATCGGGGGAATGAAAAACTGTTTTTT.

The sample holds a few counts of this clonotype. The CDR3 bases are TGTGCCAGCAGCTTAGGGGTTGACTATGGCTACACCTTC. This translates into CASSLGVDYGYTF. The chain joins TRBV7-8 to TRBJ1-2; D remains unclear. Germline V gene sequence: CDR1 SGHVS, CDR2 FQNEAQ. The V end was cut by 1 base, the J end by 3 bases, with 6 bases between. The CDR3 covers 13 residues.

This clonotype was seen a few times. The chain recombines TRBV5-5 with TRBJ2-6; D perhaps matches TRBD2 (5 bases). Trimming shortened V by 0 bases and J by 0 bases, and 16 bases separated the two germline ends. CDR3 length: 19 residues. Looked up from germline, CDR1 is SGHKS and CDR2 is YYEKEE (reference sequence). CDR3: CASSLGPRVGSSGANVLTF. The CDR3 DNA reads TGTGCCAGCAGCTTGGGGCCAAGGGTGGGGAGCTCTGGGGCCAACGTCCTGACTTTC. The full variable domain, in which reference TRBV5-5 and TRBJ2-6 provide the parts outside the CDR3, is DAGVTQSPTHLIKTRGQQVTLRCSPISGHKSVSWYQQVLGQGPQFIFQYYEKEERGRGNFPDRFSARQFPNYSSELNVNALLLGDSALYLCASSLGPRVGSSGANVLTFGAGSRLTVL.

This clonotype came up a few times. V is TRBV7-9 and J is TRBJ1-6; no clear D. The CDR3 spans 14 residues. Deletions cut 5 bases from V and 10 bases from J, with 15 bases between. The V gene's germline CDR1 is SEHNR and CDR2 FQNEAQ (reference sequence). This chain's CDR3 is CASSPPGGRSPLHF. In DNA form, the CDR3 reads TGTGCCAGCAGCCCCCCGGGAGGGCGGTCACCCCTCCACTTT.

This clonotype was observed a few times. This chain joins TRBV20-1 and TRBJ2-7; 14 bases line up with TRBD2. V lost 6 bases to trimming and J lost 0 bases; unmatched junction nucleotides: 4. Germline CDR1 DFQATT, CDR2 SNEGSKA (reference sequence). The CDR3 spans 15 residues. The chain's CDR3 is CSARTSGRPSYEQYF. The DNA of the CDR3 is TGCAGTGCGCGGACTAGCGGGAGGCCCTCCTACGAGCAGTACTTC.

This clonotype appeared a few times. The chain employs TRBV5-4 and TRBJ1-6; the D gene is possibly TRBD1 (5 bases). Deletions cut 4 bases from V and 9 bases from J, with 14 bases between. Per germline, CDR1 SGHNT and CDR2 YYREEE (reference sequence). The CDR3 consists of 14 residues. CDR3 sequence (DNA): TGTGCCAGCAGCCACGGGGGGATTTCTTCACCCCTCCACTTT. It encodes CASSHGGISSPLHF. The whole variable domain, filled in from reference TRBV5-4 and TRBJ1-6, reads ETGVTQSPTHLIKTRGQQVTLRCSSQSGHNTVSWYQQALGQGPQFIFQYYREEENGRGNFPPRFSGLQFPNYSSELNVNALELDDSALYLCASSHGGISSPLHFGNGTRLTVT.

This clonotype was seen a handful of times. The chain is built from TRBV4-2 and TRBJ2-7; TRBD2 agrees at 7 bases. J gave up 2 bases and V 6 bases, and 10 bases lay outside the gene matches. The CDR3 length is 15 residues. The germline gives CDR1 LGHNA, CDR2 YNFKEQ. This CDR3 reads CASRPQMSGTYEQYF. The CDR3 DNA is TGTGCCAGCAGGCCCCAGATGAGCGGGACCTACGAGCAGTACTTC.

The CDR3 loop reads CASSPLAGSTDTQYF. CDR3 nucleotides: TGTGCCAGCAGTCCTCTAGCGGGTAGCACAGATACGCAGTATTTT. V and J are TRBV12-3 or TRBV12-4 and TRBJ2-3; 8 bases fit TRBD2. This CDR3 has 15 residues. The junction had 4 bases not matched to a gene; V was cut back by 5 bases and J by 0 bases.

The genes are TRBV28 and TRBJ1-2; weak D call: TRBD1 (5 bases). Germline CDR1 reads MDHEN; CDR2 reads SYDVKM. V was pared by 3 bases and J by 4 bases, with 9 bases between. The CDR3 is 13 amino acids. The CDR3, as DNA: TGTGCCAGCAGTTTTAGGGGTGGCTATGGCTACACCTTC. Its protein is CASSFRGGYGYTF.